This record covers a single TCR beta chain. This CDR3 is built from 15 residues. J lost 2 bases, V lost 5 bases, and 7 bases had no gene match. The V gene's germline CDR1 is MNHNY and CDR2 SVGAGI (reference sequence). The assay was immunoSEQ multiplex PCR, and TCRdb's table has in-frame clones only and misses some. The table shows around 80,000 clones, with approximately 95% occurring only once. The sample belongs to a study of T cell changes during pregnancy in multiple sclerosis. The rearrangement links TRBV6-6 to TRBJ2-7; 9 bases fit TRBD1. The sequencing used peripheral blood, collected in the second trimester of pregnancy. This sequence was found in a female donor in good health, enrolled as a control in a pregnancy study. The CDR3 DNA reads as TGTGCCAGCAGTGGCACTACAGGGGGCCCCTACGAGCAGTACTTC. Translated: CASSGTTGGPYEQYF.